The 29 T cell receptor beta chains given below trace back to one sample, sequenced in a study of vaccination and CD4 T cells after COVID-19. These receptors are not linked to any known antigen. Treatment described: approximately 9-day PBMC culture with coronavirus spike peptide pools or control peptides (ViraFEST assay). Sequenced with the Oncomine TCR Beta short-read assay was DNA taken from cultured CD4+ T cells. MiXCR, applied by TCRdb to the PCR reads, yields one record per CDR3 protein. The table lists approximately 14,000 distinct CDR3 sequences, approximately 50% of them singletons. The sequencing here drew on CD4+ T cells from blood, cultured in vitro, taken before SARS-CoV-2 vaccination. These TCRs come from a human donor who had recovered from COVID-19.

The rearrangement uses TRBV20-1 and TRBJ2-7; D is possibly TRBD1 (7 bases). The CDR3 extends over 12 amino acids. The germline V gene encodes CDR1 DFQATT and CDR2 SNEGSKA (reference sequence). Trimming removed 5 bases at V and 6 bases at J, with 14 bases between. The CDR3: CSAPKQGGEQYF. The CDR3 DNA follows: TGCAGTGCTCCCAAGCAGGGGGGCGAGCAGTACTTC.

This sequence joins TRBV6-5 and TRBJ2-5; 14 nucleotides agree with TRBD2. The CDR3 contains 17 residues. Looked up from germline, CDR1 is MNHEY and CDR2 is SVGAGI. Germline trimming cut 2 bases from V and 2 bases from J; bases unmatched to any gene: 4. CDR3 sequence (DNA): TGTGCCAGCAGTTACCACGGGACTAGCGGGGGACAAGAGACCCAGTACTTC. This sequence encodes CASSYHGTSGGQETQYF.

The V gene is TRBV2, the J gene TRBJ2-7, with 8 bases matching TRBD1. The CDR3 runs to 14 residues. V was pared by 7 bases and J by 4 bases, with 9 bases of the junction left unmatched. Looked up from germline, CDR1 is SNHLY and CDR2 is FYNNEI. The CDR3 reads CASTHGQGGYEQYF. The CDR3 DNA sequence: TGTGCCAGCACCCACGGACAGGGCGGATACGAGCAGTACTTC.

The CDR3: CASSLALWGGTDTQYF. CDR3 nucleotides: TGTGCCAGCAGCTTAGCATTGTGGGGGGGCACAGATACGCAGTATTTT. The V call is TRBV7-9, the J call TRBJ2-3; perhaps TRBD2 as D (6 bases). V lost 0 bases, J lost 1 base, and 11 bases lay in between. This CDR3 comprises 16 residues. Germline CDR1 and CDR2: SEHNR and FQNEAQ (reference sequence).

This chain connects TRBV6-2 or TRBV6-3 to TRBJ1-6; maybe TRBD1 (5 bases). Trimming cost V 6 bases and J 9 bases, with 21 bases left between them. The CDR3 loop spans 16 amino acids. From germline, CDR1 is MNHEY and CDR2 SVGEGT. In DNA, the CDR3 is TGTGCCAGCAGCCCCACGGGGCCAGCAGGAGGTTCACCCCTCCACTTT. It codes for CASSPTGPAGGSPLHF.

The rearrangement joins TRBV20-1 to TRBJ1-1; weak D call: TRBD1 (5 bases). Germline V CDR1 and CDR2: DFQATT, SNEGSKA (reference sequence). Trimming left V 6 bases short and J 5 bases short, with 19 bases between. This CDR3 is 14 amino acids long. CDR3 residues: CSASIRLGVTEAFF. DNA of the CDR3: TGCAGTGCCAGCATCAGACTAGGGGTAACTGAAGCTTTCTTT.

This clonotype was observed a few times. The chain combines TRBV2 with TRBJ1-5; TRBD1 matches 10 bases. CDR3 length: 16 residues. Germline V gene sequence: CDR1 SNHLY, CDR2 FYNNEI. J gave up 1 base and V 6 bases, and 6 bases lay outside the gene matches. The CDR3 protein is CASSRQGARSNQPQHF. The CDR3 DNA is TGTGCCAGCAGCAGACAGGGGGCTCGGAGCAATCAGCCCCAGCATTTT. Drawing the rest from reference TRBV2 and TRBJ1-5, the complete variable domain is EPEVTQTPSHQVTQMGQEVILRCVPISNHLYFYWYRQILGQKVEFLVSFYNNEISEKSEIFDDQFSVERPDGSNFTLKIRSTKLEDSAMYFCASSRQGARSNQPQHFGDGTRLSIL.

The chain employs TRBV12-3 or TRBV12-4 and TRBJ1-1; 7 positions match TRBD1. V dropped 6 bases and J dropped 6; count of bases not matched to a gene: 7. This CDR3 is 13 amino acids long. The chain's CDR3 is CASRKRGQAEAFF. CDR3 bases: TGTGCCAGCAGAAAGAGGGGGCAGGCTGAAGCTTTCTTT.

V and J are TRBV12-3 or TRBV12-4 and TRBJ2-7, with D perhaps TRBD2 (5 bases). The CDR3 consists of 14 residues. Trimming pared 3 bases from V and 4 bases from J, leaving 13 bases between. CDR3 in DNA: TGTGCCAGCAGTTTGGGGAGTAGTGGGTACGAGCAGTACTTC. Its translation is CASSLGSSGYEQYF.

This chain links TRBV20-1 with TRBJ2-3, with 8 bases fitting TRBD2. The CDR3 runs to 15 residues. Germline V CDR1 and CDR2: DFQATT, SNEGSKA (reference sequence). V was clipped by 2 bases and J by 2 bases; unmatched bases: 6. CDR3 sequence (DNA): TGCAGTGCTAGACGTAGCGGGGTATTCACAGATACGCAGTATTTT. Translating gives CSARRSGVFTDTQYF.

The rearrangement uses TRBV6-2 or TRBV6-3 and TRBJ2-2; TRBD1 matches 7 bases. CDR1 is MNHEY and CDR2 is SVGEGT in the germline V gene. This CDR3 region has 17 residues. J lost 0 bases, V lost 2 bases, and 6 bases had no gene match. CDR3 region: CASSYPDRAPNTGELFF. As DNA, the CDR3 is TGTGCCAGCAGTTACCCCGACAGGGCCCCGAACACCGGGGAGCTGTTTTTT.

V usage is TRBV7-9 and J usage is TRBJ1-1; possible D gene TRBD1, 5 bases. Germline CDR1 SEHNR, CDR2 FQNEAQ (reference sequence). The V and J ends lost 4 bases and 2 bases respectively, with 11 bases between them. The CDR3 runs 14 residues. In DNA form, the CDR3 reads TGTGCCAGCAGCTGGGGAGGGGAAAACACTGAAGCTTTCTTT. Encoded protein: CASSWGGENTEAFF.

V gene TRBV5-6 combines with J gene TRBJ2-2, with a possible D match to TRBD2 (5 bases). The V end lost 4 bases, the J end lost 6 bases, and 10 bases lay between the germline ends. Germline assignment: CDR1 SGHDT and CDR2 YYEEEE. This CDR3 has 13 amino acids. The CDR3 DNA is TGTGCCAGCAGCCTGGGGAGCGCCGGGGAGCTGTTTTTT. This encodes CASSLGSAGELFF.

The CDR3 is CSAPGPAITEAFF. In DNA, the CDR3 is TGCAGTGCTCCCGGACCGGCGATCACTGAAGCTTTCTTT. J is TRBJ1-1 and V is TRBV20-1, with no clear D. In germline, CDR1 is DFQATT, CDR2 SNEGSKA (reference sequence). V was shortened by 5 bases and J by 4 bases, with 14 bases between the two germline ends. The CDR3 length is 13 residues.

The chain recombines TRBV6-2 or TRBV6-3 with TRBJ1-4; 11 bases agree with TRBD1. The CDR3 runs to 16 residues. Germline lookup yields CDR1 MNHEY and CDR2 SVGEGT. V lost 5 bases, J lost 8 bases, and 10 bases stayed unmatched. DNA of the CDR3: TGTGCCAGCAGTAACCACACTGGACAGGGGGCAGAAAAACTGTTTTTT. It is translated as CASSNHTGQGAEKLFF.

The chain recombines TRBV7-3 with TRBJ2-1, with TRBD1 matching over 7 bases. The CDR3 is 14 amino acids. The germline V gene encodes CDR1 SGHTA and CDR2 FQGTGA. The V and J ends lost 0 bases and 6 bases, in that order; junction bases with no gene match: 2. CDR3 nucleotide sequence: TGTGCCAGCAGCTTAACGTCAGGGGGCAATGAGCAGTTCTTC. Translation gives CASSLTSGGNEQFF.

This rearrangement joins TRBV20-1 to TRBJ2-3; 11 bases fit TRBD2. This CDR3 has 13 amino acids. Germline assignment: CDR1 DFQATT and CDR2 SNEGSKA (reference sequence). CDR3 nucleotide sequence: TGCACCGGATTAGCGGGAGGGACAGATACGCAGTATTTT. It encodes CTGLAGGTDTQYF.

The rearrangement uses TRBV20-1 and TRBJ1-1; maybe TRBD1 (5 bases). The V end was cut by 0 bases, the J end by 1 base, with 15 bases between. The CDR3 covers 16 residues. The germline gives CDR1 DFQATT, CDR2 SNEGSKA (reference sequence). The DNA of the CDR3 is TGCAGTGCTAGAGATTTTCAGGGTGGGGAGAACACTGAAGCTTTCTTT. Its translation is CSARDFQGGENTEAFF.

The chain combines TRBV6-2 or TRBV6-3 with TRBJ2-3; 8 bases map to TRBD2. CDR3 size: 15 residues. V lost 6 bases, J lost 3 bases, and 8 bases stayed unmatched. Germline CDR1 reads MNHEY; CDR2 reads SVGEGT. The CDR3 loop reads CASRIAGLGTDTQYF. The CDR3 DNA reads as TGTGCCAGCAGGATAGCGGGACTGGGGACAGATACGCAGTATTTT.

The chain uses TRBV27 and TRBJ2-2; TRBD1 is a possible D gene (5 bases). V was shortened by 6 bases and J by 4 bases, with 12 bases between the two germline ends. There are 14 residues in the CDR3. Per germline, CDR1 MNHEY and CDR2 SMNVEV (reference sequence). As DNA, the CDR3 is TGTGCCAGCAGACGGCAGGGAATCACCGGGGAGCTGTTTTTT. Amino acids: CASRRQGITGELFF.

V usage is TRBV20-1 and J usage is TRBJ1-1; D unclear. CDR3 length: 13 residues. CDR1 and CDR2 (germline): DFQATT, SNEGSKA (reference sequence). The ends were cut back, 5 bases at V and 2 bases at J, with 12 bases in the middle. CDR3 DNA sequence: TGCAGTGCTCCACAGCGCTCTAACACTGAAGCTTTCTTT. Residues: CSAPQRSNTEAFF.

This chain uses TRBV6-1 with TRBJ2-7; the D gene is possibly TRBD2 (6 bases). Trimming stripped 5 bases from V and 2 bases from J, with 13 bases between. The germline V gene has CDR1 MNHNS and CDR2 SASEGT. This CDR3 is 14 amino acids long. The CDR3 sequence is CASSPRPGAYEQYF. For the CDR3, the DNA is TGTGCCAGCAGTCCAAGGCCGGGAGCCTACGAGCAGTACTTC.

This chain connects TRBV6-2 or TRBV6-3 to TRBJ2-5; tentative D call: TRBD1 (6 bases). Germline V gene data show CDR1 as MNHEY and CDR2 as SVGEGT. The CDR3 totals 13 residues. Trimming pared 7 bases from V and 4 bases from J, leaving 13 bases between. The CDR3 protein is CASTPGAVETQYF. CDR3 coding DNA: TGTGCCAGCACTCCAGGGGCAGTAGAGACCCAGTACTTC.

This clonotype has only one observation. V and J are TRBV20-1 and TRBJ2-7; 8 bases are a match to TRBD2. The CDR3 sequence is 12 residues long. In germline, CDR1 is DFQATT, CDR2 SNEGSKA (reference sequence). J gave up 4 bases and V 3 bases, and 2 bases lay outside the gene matches. CDR3 DNA sequence: TGCAGTGCTAGCGGGGGGGTGTACGAGCAGTACTTC. It codes for CSASGGVYEQYF.

The gene calls are TRBV28 and TRBJ1-5, with D perhaps TRBD1 (6 bases). Trimming cost V 2 bases and J 6 bases, with 20 bases left between them. This CDR3 is 17 amino acids long. CDR1 is MDHEN and CDR2 is SYDVKM in the germline V gene. CDR3 region: CASSLRVGGLRGQPQHF. The CDR3 DNA reads TGTGCCAGCAGTTTACGGGTCGGGGGGCTCAGGGGTCAGCCCCAGCATTTT.

The J gene is TRBJ2-7, the V gene TRBV6-1; 8 bases map to TRBD1. V dropped 7 bases and J dropped 0; count of bases not matched to a gene: 5. Germline CDR1 MNHNS, CDR2 SASEGT. The CDR3 has 14 amino acids. The CDR3 DNA follows: TGTGCCAGCAACTTGGACAGGGACTCCTACGAGCAGTACTTC. Protein product: CASNLDRDSYEQYF.

The genes are TRBV19 and TRBJ1-4; no reliable D call. This CDR3 is 12 amino acids long. The germline gives CDR1 LNHDA, CDR2 SQIVND (reference sequence). V dropped 5 bases and J dropped 10 bases, with 11 bases sitting between them. For the CDR3, the DNA is TGTGCCAGTAGTCCTAGAGGTGGAAAACTGTTTTTT. Amino acid sequence: CASSPRGGKLFF. Supplemented by reference TRBV19 and TRBJ1-4, the full variable domain reads DGGITQSPKYLFRKEGQNVTLSCEQNLNHDAMYWYRQDPGQGLRLIYYSQIVNDFQKGDIAEGYSVSREKKESFPLTVTSAQKNPTAFYLCASSPRGGKLFFGSGTQLSVL.

This chain connects TRBV19 to TRBJ2-1; D is perhaps TRBD2 (5 bases). Germline-derived CDR1 and CDR2 are LNHDA and SQIVND (reference sequence). The V end lost 1 base, the J end lost 12 bases, and 16 bases lay between the germline ends. This CDR3 is built from 14 residues. CDR3 coding DNA: TGTGCCAGTAGTATAGGGACGGAGAGGACTCGGCAGTTCTTC. Translating it yields CASSIGTERTRQFF.

The rearrangement uses TRBV20-1 and TRBJ2-5; tentatively, D is TRBD2 (6 bases). The CDR3 spans 13 residues. The V end was cut by 6 bases, the J end by 5 bases, with 16 bases between. The germline gives CDR1 DFQATT, CDR2 SNEGSKA (reference sequence). CDR3 DNA sequence: TGCAGTGCGCTGTACTCAGGGAGGGAGACCCAGTACTTC. This gives the protein CSALYSGRETQYF.